This entry is about one TCR beta chain. This clonotype has at least ten counts. There is no known antigen for this receptor. Base-call qualities are not available, and no considerably larger clone is one nucleotide away. These data are taken from a study of CD8 T cells in ankylosing spondylitis (dated 2017 in TCRdb). Background on the whole study: The study profiled T cell receptor beta repertoires in healthy donors and ankylosing spondylitis patients to find disease-linked TCR variants. The full study cohort comprised around 25 ankylosing spondylitis patients and approximately 100 healthy donors. Peripheral blood was sampled, and synovial fluid was also collected from ankylosing spondylitis patients.

Study-wide findings and limitations: According to the report, matched synovial fluid samples from ankylosing spondylitis patients were significantly enriched for the disease-linked clones. In peripheral blood, the disease-linked clones were found at relatively low frequencies and had a CD8+ phenotype. A TCR beta motif of seven or eight highly homologous amino acid variants appeared characteristic of blood from ankylosing spondylitis patients. Some TCR beta motif variants had previously been reported in synovial fluid and blood of reactive arthritis patients, which suggested common disease-initiation mechanisms.

TCRdb shows the sequencer as Illumina HiSeq 2500. Quantitative 5'-RACE with molecular barcodes was used to prepare TCR beta libraries. As for the authors' bioinformatics: A new computational method based on a probabilistic model of VDJ rearrangement was used to identify disease-linked TCR variants. TCRdb cleaned the public reads at Q25 with fastp, built clones with MiXCR and kept in-frame beta chains. One record per CDR3 amino acid sequence lists the most common genes and DNA. The V and J calls and clone size are TCRdb's, not the authors'. In all, the sample holds hundreds of thousands of distinct CDR3 sequences, and under 25% of those were seen once. Clones ranked in the top ten supply roughly 3.6% of the sample. This sequence originates from a female donor with ankylosing spondylitis or in good health (not recorded which). Sequenced: blood, either unsorted or a sorted T cell fraction (not recorded which).

The DNA sequence follows: TGCAGCGGGGAGGGCCGGGAGACCCAGTACTTC. This gives the protein CSGEGRETQYF. The chain is encoded by TRBV29-1 joined to TRBJ2-5, and TRBD2 aligns with 7 junction nucleotides. For this chain, trimming is 7 bases at the V end and 5 bases at the J end, and the number of junction bases without a gene match is 4. CDR1 and CDR2 are drawn from the germline V gene: SQVTM, ANQGSEA. Reading from cysteine to phenylalanine, the CDR3 counts 11 amino acids. Left in the record is the CDR3 DNA by itself, 33 bases read in frame from the first base.